This TCR beta chain was recorded in a study of cytomegalovirus exposure and HLA in healthy donors (dated by TCRdb to 2017 to 2019). Study-wide context: According to a later analysis, the 120 validation repertoires were produced on the same platform as the roughly 600 repertoires of the first cohort. The aim of the study was to test whether cataloging public T cell receptors could identify signatures of past pathogen exposure. Besides the first cohort of hundreds of subjects, a separate validation cohort made up of 120 different subjects was used. To predict cytomegalovirus infection status, the study brought together high-throughput TCR immunosequencing, statistical association of individual TCRs with disease status, and machine learning. Overall results and qualifications from the work: Across donors, most TCR sequences were observed very rarely, whereas some public TCRs were present in many individuals. A later analysis lacked HLA typing for the validation cohort, so it scored co-occurrence in that cohort across all 110 or so repertoires. In a later analysis, TCRs clustered in the first cohort were found to also tend to co-occur in the roughly 110 validation repertoires, with approximately 95% of cluster scores above 0. Cytomegalovirus status was reported to be diagnosed by the classifier with high specificity and sensitivity in both the original and validation cohorts. The authors suggested that the approach could potentially be extended to other disease states and immunological phenotypes. The study listed 170 or so TCR beta chains as associated with cytomegalovirus. In vitro tests confirmed that a few of the cytomegalovirus-associated TCR beta chains recognize cytomegalovirus antigens.

Separate from the approximately 700-subject first cohort, the validation cohort of 120 subjects was the group to which the donors belonged. CDR1 and CDR2 were assigned from the germline V gene (reference sequence) as WNHNN and SYGVQD. The CDR3 sequence holds 13 residues, the cysteine and phenylalanine included. The only DNA kept is the CDR3, 39 bases in frame from the first base. V is reduced by 4 bases and J by 5 bases, leaving a spacing of 12 bases between them. Remarks on this clone: Its recognized antigen is unknown. Qualities for individual bases were not recorded, and no much larger clone is one base off.

The library was produced with the immunoSEQ multiplex PCR assay. Concerning the study's data processing: A statistical classification framework was built to diagnose cytomegalovirus status from the catalog of TCR beta chain sequences. This immuneACCESS table, as held by TCRdb, lists in-frame sequences with V and J called but not all clones. Of the missing ones, under half trace to an unresolved V gene in checked studies; the others have no known cause. Clone size and the V and J calls come from that table; the DNA yielded D and trimming. This sample lists hundreds of thousands of clones; around 86% were detected once. Jointly, the top ten make up 1% to 1.5% of the sample.

The material sequenced was PBMCs. The receptor comes from a woman aged 25 to 45 in good health and CMV-seropositive. The rearranged segments are TRBV10-1 and TRBJ2-7; the D gene is perhaps TRBD1, from 5 matching bases. CDR3 reads: CASSGGLLNEQYF. The sequenced DNA is TGCGCCAGCAGTGGGGGCCTACTCAACGAGCAGTACTTC.